A selection of T cell receptor beta chains follows, all from one sample in a study of blood T cell repertoires in COVID-19. The method was immunoSEQ multiplex PCR; TCRdb's version includes in-frame clones alone and lacks a portion of them. The table has approximately 410,000 clones, 70% to 90% seen once. Sequencing was performed on peripheral blood. These receptors came from a woman aged 25 to 39 with active or convalescent COVID-19. CDR3s include the opening cysteine and the closing phenylalanine or tryptophan. A D gene is named only where the DNA matches it firmly. Clone size is stated in some rows and not others, as once, few, many or a class when expanded.

V	D	size	J	length	CDR3	DNA
TRBV7-7	TRBD2	-	TRBJ2-2	13	CASSSGTNLPLFF	TGTGCCAGCAGCTCCGGGACTAACCTGCCACTGTTTTTT
TRBV4-1	-	-	TRBJ1-5	16	CASSQDVVQGGVPQHF	TGCGCCAGCAGCCAAGATGTTGTCCAGGGCGGGGTGCCCCAGCATTTT
TRBV19	-	-	TRBJ1-2	13	CASSNPGNYGYTF	TGTGCCAGTAGTAACCCGGGGAACTATGGCTACACCTTC
TRBV2	TRBD2	-	TRBJ2-5	14	CASDVGGASETQYF	TGTGCCAGCGATGTCGGGGGGGCCTCTGAGACCCAGTACTTC
TRBV6-5	-	-	TRBJ2-2	15	CASSYFFGSTGELFF	TGTGCCAGCAGTTACTTTTTCGGGAGCACCGGGGAGCTGTTTTTT
TRBV13	TRBD2	-	TRBJ2-5	20	CASSSSWPGLAGGPGETQYF	TGTGCCAGCAGCTCCTCGTGGCCGGGACTAGCGGGAGGGCCAGGGGAGACCCAGTACTTC
TRBV2	-	once	TRBJ1-2	11	CASSTGYGYTF	TGTGCCAGCAGTACAGGCTATGGCTACACCTTC
TRBV10-3	TRBD1	few	TRBJ1-1	14	CAISETTGGTEAFF	TGTGCCATCAGTGAGACGACAGGGGGCACTGAAGCTTTCTTT
TRBV5-1	-	-	TRBJ2-5	14	CASSFEGGQETQYF	TGCGCCAGCAGCTTCGAAGGGGGCCAAGAGACCCAGTACTTC
TRBV4-1	-	-	TRBJ1-2	15	CASSHNLQGFGGYTF	TGCGCCAGCAGCCATAACCTACAGGGCTTTGGTGGCTACACCTTC
TRBV5-6	-	-	TRBJ1-1	14	CASSPGGRDTEAFF	TGTGCCAGCAGCCCCGGAGGGAGGGACACTGAAGCTTTCTTT
TRBV9	-	once	TRBJ2-2	16	CASSPMAGADTGELFF	TGTGCCAGCAGCCCCATGGCGGGGGCGGACACCGGGGAGCTGTTTTTT
TRBV10-1	TRBD1	few	TRBJ2-7	15	CASSGGQGQLYEQYF	TGCGCCAGCAGTGGTGGACAGGGGCAATTGTACGAGCAGTACTTC